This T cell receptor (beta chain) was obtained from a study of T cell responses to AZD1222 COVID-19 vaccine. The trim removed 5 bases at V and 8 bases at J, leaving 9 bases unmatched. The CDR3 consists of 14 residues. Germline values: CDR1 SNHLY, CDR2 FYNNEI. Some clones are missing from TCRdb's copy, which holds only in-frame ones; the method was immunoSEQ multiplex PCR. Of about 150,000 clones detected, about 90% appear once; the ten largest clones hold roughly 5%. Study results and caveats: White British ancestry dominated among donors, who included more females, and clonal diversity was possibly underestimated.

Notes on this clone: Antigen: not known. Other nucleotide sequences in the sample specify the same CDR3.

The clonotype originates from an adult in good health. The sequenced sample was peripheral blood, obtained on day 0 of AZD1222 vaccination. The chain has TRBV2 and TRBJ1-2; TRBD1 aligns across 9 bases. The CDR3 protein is CASSSDRGFGGYTF. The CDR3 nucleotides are TGTGCCAGCAGTAGCGACAGGGGGTTTGGAGGCTACACCTTC. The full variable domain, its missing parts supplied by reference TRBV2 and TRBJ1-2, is EPEVTQTPSHQVTQMGQEVILRCVPISNHLYFYWYRQILGQKVEFLVSFYNNEISEKSEIFDDQFSVERPDGSNFTLKIRSTKLEDSAMYFCASSSDRGFGGYTFGSGTRLTVV.